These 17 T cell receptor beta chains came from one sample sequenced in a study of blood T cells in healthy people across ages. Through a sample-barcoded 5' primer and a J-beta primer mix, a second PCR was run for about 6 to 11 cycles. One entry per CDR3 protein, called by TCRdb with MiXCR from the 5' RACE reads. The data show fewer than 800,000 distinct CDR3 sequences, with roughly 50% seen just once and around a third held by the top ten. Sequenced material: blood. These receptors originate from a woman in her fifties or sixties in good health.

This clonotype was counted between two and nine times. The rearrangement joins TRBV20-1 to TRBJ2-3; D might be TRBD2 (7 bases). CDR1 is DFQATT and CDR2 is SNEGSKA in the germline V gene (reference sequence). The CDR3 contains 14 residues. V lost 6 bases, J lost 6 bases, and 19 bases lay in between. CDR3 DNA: TGCAGTGCACGGGGCGGGGGCCCTGGCGATACGCAGTATTTT. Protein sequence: CSARGGGPGDTQYF.

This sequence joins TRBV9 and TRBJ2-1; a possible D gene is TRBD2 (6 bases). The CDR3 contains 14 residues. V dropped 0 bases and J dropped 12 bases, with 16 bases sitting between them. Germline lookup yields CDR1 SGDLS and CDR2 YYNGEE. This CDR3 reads CASSVGGNVDGQFF. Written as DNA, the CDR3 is TGTGCCAGCAGCGTAGGCGGGAATGTTGATGGGCAGTTCTTC. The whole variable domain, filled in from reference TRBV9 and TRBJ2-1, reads DSGVTQTPKHLITATGQRVTLRCSPRSGDLSVYWYQQSLDQGLQFLIQYYNGEERAKGNILERFSAQQFPDLHSELNLSSLELGDSALYFCASSVGGNVDGQFFGPGTRLTVL.

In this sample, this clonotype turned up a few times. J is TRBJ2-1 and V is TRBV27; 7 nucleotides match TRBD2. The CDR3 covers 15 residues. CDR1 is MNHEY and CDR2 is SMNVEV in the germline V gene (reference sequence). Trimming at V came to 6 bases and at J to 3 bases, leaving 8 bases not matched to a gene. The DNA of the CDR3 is TGTGCCAGCAGGACACGGGGGGAGTTCTACAATGAGCAGTTCTTC. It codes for CASRTRGEFYNEQFF.

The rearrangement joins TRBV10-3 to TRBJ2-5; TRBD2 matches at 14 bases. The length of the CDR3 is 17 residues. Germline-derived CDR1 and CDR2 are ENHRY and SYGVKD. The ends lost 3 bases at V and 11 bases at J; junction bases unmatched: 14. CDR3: CAISDSGLAGEVDEQYF. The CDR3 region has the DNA TGTGCCATCAGTGATTCGGGACTAGCGGGAGAGGTAGATGAGCAGTACTTC.

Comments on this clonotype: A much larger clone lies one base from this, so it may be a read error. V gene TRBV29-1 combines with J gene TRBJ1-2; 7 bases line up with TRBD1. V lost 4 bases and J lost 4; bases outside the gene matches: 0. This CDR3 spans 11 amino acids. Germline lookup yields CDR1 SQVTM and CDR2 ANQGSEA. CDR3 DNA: TGCAGCGTTGCAGGGGGCTATGGCTACACCTTC. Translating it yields CSVAGGYGYTF. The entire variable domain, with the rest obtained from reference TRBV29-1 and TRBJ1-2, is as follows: SAVISQKPSRDICQRGTSLTIQCQVDSQVTMMFWYRQQPGQSLTLIATANQGSEATYESGFVIDKFPISRPNLTFSTLTVSNMSPEDSSIYLCSVAGGYGYTFGSGTRLTVV.

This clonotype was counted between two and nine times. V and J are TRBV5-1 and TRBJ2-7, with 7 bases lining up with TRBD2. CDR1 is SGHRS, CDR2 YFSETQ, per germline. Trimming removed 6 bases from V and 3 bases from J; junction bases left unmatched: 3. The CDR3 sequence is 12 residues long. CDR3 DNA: TGCGCCAGCAACCCGGGGGGCTACGAGCAGTACTTC. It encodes CASNPGGYEQYF.

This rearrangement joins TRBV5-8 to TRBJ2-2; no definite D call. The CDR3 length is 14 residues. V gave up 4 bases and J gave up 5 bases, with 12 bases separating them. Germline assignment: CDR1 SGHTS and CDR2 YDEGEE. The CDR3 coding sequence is TGTGCCAGCAGCCCCGGTGTGAGGACCGGGGAGCTGTTTTTT. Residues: CASSPGVRTGELFF.

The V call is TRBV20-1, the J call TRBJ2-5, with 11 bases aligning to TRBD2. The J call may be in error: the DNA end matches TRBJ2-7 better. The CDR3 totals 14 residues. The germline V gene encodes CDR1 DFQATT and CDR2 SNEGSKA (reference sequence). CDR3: CSALLSGRADEQYF. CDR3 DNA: TGCAGTGCTTTACTTAGCGGGAGGGCCGACGAGCAGTACTTC.

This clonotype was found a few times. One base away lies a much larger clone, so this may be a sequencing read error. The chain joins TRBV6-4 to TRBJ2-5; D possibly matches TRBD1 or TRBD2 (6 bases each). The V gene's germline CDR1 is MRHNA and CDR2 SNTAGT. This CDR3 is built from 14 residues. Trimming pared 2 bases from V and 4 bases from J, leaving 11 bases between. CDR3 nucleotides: TGTGCCAGCAGTGACGCCAGGGGAGGAGAGACCCAGTACTTC. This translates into CASSDARGGETQYF.

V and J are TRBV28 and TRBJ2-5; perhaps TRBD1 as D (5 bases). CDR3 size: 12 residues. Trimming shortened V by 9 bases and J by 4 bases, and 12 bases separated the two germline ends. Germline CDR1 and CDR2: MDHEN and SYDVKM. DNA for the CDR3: TGTGCCAGTGTAGCAGGGCGAGAGACCCAGTACTTC. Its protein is CASVAGRETQYF.

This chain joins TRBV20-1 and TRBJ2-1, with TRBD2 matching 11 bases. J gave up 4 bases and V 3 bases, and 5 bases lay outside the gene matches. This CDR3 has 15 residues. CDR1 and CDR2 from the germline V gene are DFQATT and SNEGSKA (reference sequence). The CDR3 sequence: CSASSGRAPYNEQFF. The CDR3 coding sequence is TGCAGTGCTAGTAGCGGGAGGGCCCCATACAATGAGCAGTTCTTC.

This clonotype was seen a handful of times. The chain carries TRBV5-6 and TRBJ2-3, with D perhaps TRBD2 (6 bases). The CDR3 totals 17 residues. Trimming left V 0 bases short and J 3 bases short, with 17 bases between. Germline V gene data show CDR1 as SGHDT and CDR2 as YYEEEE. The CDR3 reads CASSLARRAAATDTQYF. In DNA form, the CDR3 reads TGTGCCAGCAGCTTGGCTCGGAGGGCGGCTGCGACAGATACGCAGTATTTT. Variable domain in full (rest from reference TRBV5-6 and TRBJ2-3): DAGVTQSPTHLIKTRGQQVTLRCSPKSGHDTVSWYQQALGQGPQFIFQYYEEEERQRGNFPDRFSGHQFPNYSSELNVNALLLGDSALYLCASSLARRAAATDTQYFGPGTRLTVL.

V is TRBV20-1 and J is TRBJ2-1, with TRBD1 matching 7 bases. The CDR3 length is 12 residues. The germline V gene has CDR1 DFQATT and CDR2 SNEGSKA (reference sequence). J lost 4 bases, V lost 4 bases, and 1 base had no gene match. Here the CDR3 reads CSATRGYNEQFF. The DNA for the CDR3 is TGCAGTGCTACCAGGGGGTACAATGAGCAGTTCTTC.

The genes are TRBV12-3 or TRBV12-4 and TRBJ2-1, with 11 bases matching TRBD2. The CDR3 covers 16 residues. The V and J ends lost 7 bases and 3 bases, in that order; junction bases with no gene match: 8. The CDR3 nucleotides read TGTGCCAGCACTCTACTAGCGGGAGACTACTACAATGAGCAGTTCTTC. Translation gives CASTLLAGDYYNEQFF.

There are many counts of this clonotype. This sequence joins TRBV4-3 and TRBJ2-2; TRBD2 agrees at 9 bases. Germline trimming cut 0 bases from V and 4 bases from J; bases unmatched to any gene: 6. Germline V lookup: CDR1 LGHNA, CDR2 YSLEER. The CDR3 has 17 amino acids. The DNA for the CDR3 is TGCGCCAGCAGCCAAGAAATGCTAGCGGGACGCACCGGGGAGCTGTTTTTT. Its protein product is CASSQEMLAGRTGELFF.

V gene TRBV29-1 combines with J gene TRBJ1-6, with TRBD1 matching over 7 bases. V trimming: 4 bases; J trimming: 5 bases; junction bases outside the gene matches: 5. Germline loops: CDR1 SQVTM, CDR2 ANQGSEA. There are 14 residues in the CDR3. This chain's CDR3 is CSVGAGGDNSPLHF. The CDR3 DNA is TGCAGCGTTGGGGCAGGGGGAGATAATTCACCCCTCCACTTT.

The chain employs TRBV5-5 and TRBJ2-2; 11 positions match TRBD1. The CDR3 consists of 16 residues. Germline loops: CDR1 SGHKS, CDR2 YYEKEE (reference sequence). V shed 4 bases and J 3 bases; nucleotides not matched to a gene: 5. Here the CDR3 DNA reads TGTGCCAGCAGCCTAGGACAGGGGGCTGACACCGGGGAGCTGTTTTTT. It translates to CASSLGQGADTGELFF. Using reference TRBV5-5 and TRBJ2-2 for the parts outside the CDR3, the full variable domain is DAGVTQSPTHLIKTRGQQVTLRCSPISGHKSVSWYQQVLGQGPQFIFQYYEKEERGRGNFPDRFSARQFPNYSSELNVNALLLGDSALYLCASSLGQGADTGELFFGEGSRLTVL.